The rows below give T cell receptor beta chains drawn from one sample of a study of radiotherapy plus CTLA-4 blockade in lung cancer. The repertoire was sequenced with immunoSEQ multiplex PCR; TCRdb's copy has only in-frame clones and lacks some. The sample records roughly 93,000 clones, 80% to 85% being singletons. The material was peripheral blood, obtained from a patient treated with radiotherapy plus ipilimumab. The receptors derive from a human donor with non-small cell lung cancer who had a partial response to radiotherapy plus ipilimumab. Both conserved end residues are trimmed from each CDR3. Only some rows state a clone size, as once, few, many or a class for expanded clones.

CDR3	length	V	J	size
ASSTTGTNYETQY	13	TRBV19	TRBJ2-5	NA
ASSLSRDRGSNQPQH	15	TRBV7-2	TRBJ1-5	NA
ASSLGTGTSGYNEQF	15	TRBV28	TRBJ2-1	NA
ASSRGDRGSYEQY	13	TRBV6-1	TRBJ2-7	NA
ASSKDTNSLSGNTIY	15	TRBV5-1	TRBJ1-3	NA
ASRTGASNTEAF	12	TRBV5-1	TRBJ1-1	NA
ASSLSPAGAQY	11	TRBV27	TRBJ2-3	NA
ASSLAEDEQY	10	TRBV7-9	TRBJ2-7	few
ASSTTGTPTQGQF	13	TRBV6-5	TRBJ2-1	NA
AISDIRGPDEQY	12	TRBV10-3	TRBJ2-7	NA
ASTRRDNDYEQY	12	TRBV28	TRBJ2-7	NA
ASSLWGQGSGETQY	14	TRBV5-1	TRBJ2-5	NA
ASSPPTSGSYNEQF	14	TRBV18	TRBJ2-1	NA
ASKGQGRVEAF	11	TRBV28	TRBJ1-1	NA
ASSGGEGSPKQEQY	14	TRBV6-6	TRBJ2-7	few
SVRLSGNQPQH	11	TRBV29-1	TRBJ1-5	NA
ASSSGGSGELF	11	TRBV28	TRBJ2-2	NA
ASSLYGGTEAF	11	TRBV27	TRBJ1-1	NA
ASSPWGTSVYEQY	13	TRBV11-2	TRBJ2-7	NA
ASSPRTSGNTGELF	14	TRBV5-5	TRBJ2-2	once
ASSLIAGAQH	10	TRBV28	TRBJ1-5	NA
ASSYTGVAEAF	11	TRBV11-3	TRBJ1-1	few
ASSSNRDYRDTQY	13	TRBV7-2	TRBJ2-3	NA
ASSYLTVRGGYT	12	TRBV6-5	TRBJ1-2	NA
ASSPRDRAYEQY	12	TRBV7-9	TRBJ2-7	NA
ASKHPTRFFDEQY	13	TRBV6-1	TRBJ2-7	NA
ASGRDRLNNEQF	12	TRBV23-1	TRBJ2-1	NA
ASSPRTSAQRTDTQY	15	TRBV27	TRBJ2-3	NA
SVYNEKLF	8	TRBV29-1	TRBJ1-4	few
ASSPQGGSNQPQH	13	TRBV6-4	TRBJ1-5	NA
ASSIGDSSAGANVLT	15	TRBV19	TRBJ2-6	NA
ASRRGGAGEQY	11	TRBV5-8	TRBJ2-7	NA
ASSLGVGGTYEQY	13	TRBV7-9	TRBJ2-7	NA
ASRTGADTGELF	12	TRBV6-5	TRBJ2-2	NA
SGSLAGGYEQY	11	TRBV29-1	TRBJ2-7	NA
ASRRDSGSNEQF	12	TRBV7-3	TRBJ2-1	NA
ASSEARYQPQH	11	TRBV6-1	TRBJ1-5	NA
ASSLGPGNWAQY	12	TRBV7-9	TRBJ2-5	NA
ASSKGTSGPEQY	12	TRBV7-9	TRBJ2-7	once
ASSRGSGSSYNEQF	14	TRBV11-3	TRBJ2-1	NA
ASSPETGELF	10	TRBV18	TRBJ2-2	NA
ASSSGGGSGEQF	12	TRBV28	TRBJ2-1	once
ASSSGLWIGEQY	12	TRBV11-1	TRBJ2-7	NA
ASSPPGSYEQY	11	TRBV18	TRBJ2-7	NA
ASSLETGSSYNEQF	14	TRBV5-1	TRBJ2-1	once
ASSLADYQETQY	12	TRBV28	TRBJ2-5	NA
ASSLIGENTGELF	13	TRBV5-6	TRBJ2-2	NA
ASSRTGGNEQF	11	TRBV7-3	TRBJ2-1	NA